Only one count was recorded for the clone carrying this TCR beta chain. The data belong to a study of blood T cell repertoires in COVID-19. For the study at large: Acute and convalescent COVID-19 specimens originated in the United States, Italy and Spain. Sources were T cells, B-cell-depleted T cells, or PBMCs; the material itself was cDNA or gDNA.

Profiled with immunoSEQ multiplex PCR; TCRdb holds only in-frame clones, not every one. The sample carries just under 250,000 clones, 70% to 90% recorded once. Trimming left V 4 bases short and J 5 bases short, with 11 bases between. This CDR3 is built from 13 residues. The germline V gene encodes CDR1 MRHNA and CDR2 SNTAGT. The receptor was derived from a woman aged 25 to 39 who had recovered from COVID-19. The source material was peripheral blood. The chain couples TRBV6-4 to TRBJ2-5, with a possible D match to TRBD2 (5 bases). The chain's CDR3 is CASSAEAEETQYF. CDR3 DNA: TGTGCCAGCAGTGCGGAGGCAGAGGAGACCCAGTACTTC.